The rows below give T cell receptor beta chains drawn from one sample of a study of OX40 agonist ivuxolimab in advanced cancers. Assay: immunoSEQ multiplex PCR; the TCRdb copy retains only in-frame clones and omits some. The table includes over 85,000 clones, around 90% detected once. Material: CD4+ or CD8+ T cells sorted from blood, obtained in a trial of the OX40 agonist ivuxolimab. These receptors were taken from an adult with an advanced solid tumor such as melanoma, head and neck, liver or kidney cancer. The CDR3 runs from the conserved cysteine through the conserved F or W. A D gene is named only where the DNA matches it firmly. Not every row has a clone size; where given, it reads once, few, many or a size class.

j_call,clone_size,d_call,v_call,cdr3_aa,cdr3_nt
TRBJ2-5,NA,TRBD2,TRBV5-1,CASSLDGSGGGKTQYF,TGCGCCAGCAGCTTGGATGGTAGCGGGGGAGGGAAGACCCAGTACTTC
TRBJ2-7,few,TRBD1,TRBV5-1,CASSRDRALVEQYF,TGCGCCAGCAGCCGGGACAGGGCTTTAGTCGAGCAGTACTTC
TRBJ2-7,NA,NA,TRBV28,CASRLSGSYEQYF,TGTGCCAGCAGACTTAGCGGCTCCTACGAGCAGTACTTC
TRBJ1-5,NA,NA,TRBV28,CASSASQPQHF,TGTGCCAGCAGTGCCAGTCAGCCCCAGCATTTT
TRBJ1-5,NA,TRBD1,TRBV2,CASAGATGGNNQPQHF,TGTGCCAGCGCTGGGGCGACAGGGGGCAACAATCAGCCCCAGCATTTT
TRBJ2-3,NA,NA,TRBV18,CASSPGTGTDTQYF,TGTGCCAGCTCACCAGGTACAGGCACAGATACGCAGTATTTT
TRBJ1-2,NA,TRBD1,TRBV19,CASTSTGTGGNYGYTF,TGTGCCAGTACCTCCACCGGGACAGGGGGCAACTATGGCTACACCTTC
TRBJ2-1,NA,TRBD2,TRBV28,CASSAGGPYNEQFF,TGTGCCAGCAGTGCGGGAGGACCCTACAATGAGCAGTTCTTC
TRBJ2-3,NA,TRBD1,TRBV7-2,CASSFFQGAVTDTQYF,TGTGCCAGCAGCTTTTTTCAGGGGGCGGTCACAGATACGCAGTATTTT
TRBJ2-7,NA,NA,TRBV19,CASSTWDGAYEQYF,TGTGCCAGTAGTACCTGGGACGGCGCCTACGAGCAGTACTTC
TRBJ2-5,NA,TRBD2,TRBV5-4,CASSLGLAGGETQYF,TGTGCCAGCAGCTTGGGGCTAGCGGGAGGGGAGACCCAGTACTTC
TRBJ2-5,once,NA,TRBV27,CASSLKRVETQYF,TGTGCCAGCAGTTTAAAAAGGGTAGAGACCCAGTACTTC
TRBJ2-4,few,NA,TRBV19,CASSNHKATNIQYF,TGTGCCAGTAGTAATCATAAAGCTACTAACATTCAGTACTTC
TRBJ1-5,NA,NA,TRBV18,CASSPEQGGQPQHF,TGTGCCAGCTCACCAGAACAGGGTGGCCAGCCCCAGCATTTT
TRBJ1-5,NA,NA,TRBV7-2,CASSIRVMQPQHF,TGTGCCAGCAGCATCCGCGTGATGCAGCCCCAGCATTTT
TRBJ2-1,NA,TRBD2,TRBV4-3,CASSQKVPGLAGGPPNEQFF,TGCGCCAGCAGCCAAAAAGTTCCGGGACTAGCGGGAGGCCCTCCCAATGAGCAGTTCTTC